This T cell receptor beta chain was found in a study of T cell responses to AZD1222 COVID-19 vaccine. The wider study: Second doses at about 4 or about 12 weeks were pooled.

Study observations and caveats: Spike-specific TCR breadth and depth both grew after two AZD1222 doses. Most donors were white British, females outnumbered males, and clonal diversity was possibly underestimated.

TCRdb keeps only in-frame clones here, not all; method: immunoSEQ multiplex PCR. The sample records 150,000 to 200,000 clones, under 95% being singletons. Comment on this clone: Its specificity is not known.

The source is an adult in good health. Sequencing was performed on peripheral blood, taken on day 0 of AZD1222 vaccination.

DNA for the CDR3: TGCGCCAGCAGCCAAGGGACAGGGGTCACCAATCAGCCCCAGCATTTT. Its translation is CASSQGTGVTNQPQHF. The chain employs TRBV4-1 and TRBJ1-5, with 9 bases that match TRBD1. CDR3 length equals 16 residues. The ends lost 1 base at V and 3 bases at J; junction bases unmatched: 4. Germline V CDR1 and CDR2: MGHRA, YSYEKL.